This T cell receptor beta chain was captured by sequencing in a study of radiation and T cells in renal cell carcinoma. Time point: baseline pretreatment blood. Treatment noted: 15 Gy SBRT to primary tumor, nephrectomy 4 weeks later. Data came from immunoSEQ multiplex PCR; TCRdb stores just in-frame clones and leaves some out. The sample carries about 130,000 clones, about four fifths recorded once. CDR3 size: 15 residues. Germline trimming cut 0 bases from V and 8 bases from J; bases unmatched to any gene: 2. The germline CDR1 and CDR2 sequences are SGHRS and YFSETQ. This receptor was obtained from a woman aged 55-75 years with renal cell carcinoma. The chain recombines TRBV5-1 with TRBJ1-6, with 10 positions matching TRBD1. The material was blood, obtained from a patient whose treatment included radiotherapy and nephrectomy. The CDR3 bases are TGCGCCAGCAGCTTGGGACAGGGGGCCCATTCACCCCTCCACTTT. This encodes CASSLGQGAHSPLHF.